Detailed here is one T cell receptor (beta chain). Researchers made TCR beta libraries by using iRepertoire HTBI primers and running Arm-PCR on CDR3 regions. TCRdb passed the multiplex PCR reads through MiXCR, listing each CDR3 protein once. The sample records roughly 250,000 distinct CDR3 sequences, around 19% being singletons. As to time point: newly diagnosed GD, antithyroid drugs for less than 3 months. RNA isolated from PBMCs was used to make the TCR library. This sample is part of a study of regulatory T cells in long-lasting Graves disease. Trimming at V came to 6 bases and at J to 6 bases, leaving 6 bases not matched to a gene. CDR3 length: 13 residues. Germline assignment: CDR1 LNHDA and CDR2 SQIVND (reference sequence). The same data also contributed to another study, on T cells in Graves' hyperthyroidism and ophthalmopathy.

V usage is TRBV19 and J usage is TRBJ1-2; 8 bases agree with TRBD1. This sequence was found in a young woman with Graves disease. This material consisted of peripheral blood mononuclear cells (PBMCs), taken at new diagnosis, from a patient treated with antithyroid drugs. CDR3 sequence (DNA): TGTGCCAGTAGCCGCAGGGGGCAGAATGGCTACACCTTC. It encodes CASSRRGQNGYTF.